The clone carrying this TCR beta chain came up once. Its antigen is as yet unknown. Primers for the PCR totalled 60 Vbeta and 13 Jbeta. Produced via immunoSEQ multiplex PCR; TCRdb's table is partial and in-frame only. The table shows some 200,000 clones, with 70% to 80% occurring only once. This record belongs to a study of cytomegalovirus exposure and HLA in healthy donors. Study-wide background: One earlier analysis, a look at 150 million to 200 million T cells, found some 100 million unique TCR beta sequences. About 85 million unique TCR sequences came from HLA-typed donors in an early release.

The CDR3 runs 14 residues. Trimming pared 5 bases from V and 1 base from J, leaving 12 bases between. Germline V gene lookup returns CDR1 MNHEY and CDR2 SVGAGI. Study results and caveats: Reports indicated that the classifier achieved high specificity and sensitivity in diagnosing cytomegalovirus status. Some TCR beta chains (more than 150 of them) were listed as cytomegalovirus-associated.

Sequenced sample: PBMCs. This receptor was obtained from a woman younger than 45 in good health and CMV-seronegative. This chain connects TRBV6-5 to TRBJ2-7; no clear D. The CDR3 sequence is CASSEVADSYEQYF. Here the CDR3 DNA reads TGTGCCAGCAGTGAAGTCGCAGATTCCTACGAGCAGTACTTC.